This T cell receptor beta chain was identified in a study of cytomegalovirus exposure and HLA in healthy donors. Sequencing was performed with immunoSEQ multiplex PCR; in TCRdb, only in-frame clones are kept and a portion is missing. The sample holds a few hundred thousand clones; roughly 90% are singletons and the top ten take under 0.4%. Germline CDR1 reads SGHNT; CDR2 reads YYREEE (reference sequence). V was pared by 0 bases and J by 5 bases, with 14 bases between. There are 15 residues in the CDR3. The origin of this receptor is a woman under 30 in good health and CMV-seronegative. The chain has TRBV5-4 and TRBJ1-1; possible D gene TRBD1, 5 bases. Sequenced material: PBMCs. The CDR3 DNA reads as TGTGCCAGCAGCTTGGTGTCGCAGGGAGGGACTGAAGCTTTCTTT. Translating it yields CASSLVSQGGTEAFF.